This T cell receptor beta chain was obtained from a study of Ad26.COV2.S vaccination and SARS-CoV-2 variants. Notes on the study in general: Reports say spike-specific CD8+ and CD4+ T cell responses covered substantial breadth after vaccination.

The treatment is: approximately 18 received Ad26.COV2.S at low or high dose, single or two shots; about 5 received placebo; per-sample allocation not given. Collection of the samples took place on day 63 after the first injection of vaccine or placebo. Comment on this clone: Its matching antigen is unknown.

CDR1 is SNHLY and CDR2 is FYNNEI in the germline V gene. This CDR3 region has 14 residues. Trimming shortened V by 4 bases and J by 4 bases, and 13 bases separated the two germline ends. Assay: immunoSEQ multiplex PCR; the TCRdb copy retains only in-frame clones and omits some. The table lists about 350,000 clones, around 89% of them singletons. This TCR was sampled from a person aged 18-60 years who received the Ad26.COV2.S COVID-19 vaccine or a placebo. The specimen was peripheral blood, collected in a trial of Ad26.COV2.S vaccine versus placebo. V and J are TRBV2 and TRBJ1-1; D may be TRBD1 (6 bases). CDR3 DNA: TGTGCCAGCAGTGCAAAGGGGGTATTCACTGAAGCTTTCTTT. The encoded protein is CASSAKGVFTEAFF.